What follows are 28 T cell receptor beta chains derived from one specimen sequenced in a study of T cell changes during pregnancy in multiple sclerosis. Generated by immunoSEQ multiplex PCR, the TCRdb table keeps only in-frame clones and is missing some. Among tens of thousands of clones listed, roughly 92% were seen once. The input for sequencing was CD8+ T cells from peripheral blood mononuclear cells, taken before pregnancy. The receptors originated from a female donor with multiple sclerosis, enrolled in a pregnancy study.

This chain links TRBV29-1 with TRBJ2-1; D perhaps matches TRBD2 (6 bases). Trimming left V 7 bases short and J 2 bases short, with 15 bases between. Germline CDR1 SQVTM, CDR2 ANQGSEA. This CDR3 has 14 residues. The CDR3 loop reads CSASGGATYNEQFF. CDR3 coding DNA: TGCAGCGCCTCCGGCGGGGCCACCTACAATGAGCAGTTCTTC.

The chain couples TRBV9 to TRBJ1-4; 9 bases line up with TRBD1. CDR3 length: 14 residues. V lost 3 bases and J lost 7; bases outside the gene matches: 4. Germline V gene lookup returns CDR1 SGDLS and CDR2 YYNGEE. This chain's CDR3 is CASSAGTGLEKLFF. The CDR3 bases are TGTGCCAGCAGCGCCGGGACAGGGCTTGAAAAACTGTTTTTT. Supplemented by reference TRBV9 and TRBJ1-4, the full variable domain reads DSGVTQTPKHLITATGQRVTLRCSPRSGDLSVYWYQQSLDQGLQFLIQYYNGEERAKGNILERFSAQQFPDLHSELNLSSLELGDSALYFCASSAGTGLEKLFFGSGTQLSVL.

The genes are TRBV7-9 and TRBJ1-4; weak D call: TRBD1 (5 bases). The V gene's germline CDR1 is SEHNR and CDR2 FQNEAQ (reference sequence). CDR3 length equals 13 residues. With 0 bases removed from V and 14 bases from J, the gap between germline ends came to 13 bases. The CDR3 spells CASSLAFEGTLFF. The CDR3 DNA reads as TGTGCCAGCAGCTTAGCCTTCGAAGGGACTCTGTTTTTT. Based on the CDR3 plus reference TRBV7-9 and TRBJ1-4, the full variable domain is DTGVSQNPRHKITKRGQNVTFRCDPISEHNRLYWYRQTLGQGPEFLTYFQNEAQLEKSRLLSDRFSAERPKGSFSTLEIQRTEQGDSAMYLCASSLAFEGTLFFGSGTQLSVL.

This rearrangement joins TRBV11-2 to TRBJ2-3, with D maybe TRBD1 (5 bases). This CDR3 contains 15 residues. Germline V gives CDR1 SGHAT, CDR2 FQNNGV. V was shortened by 6 bases and J by 2 bases, with 15 bases between the two germline ends. The CDR3 reads CASRVFGHATDTQYF. CDR3 DNA: TGTGCCAGCAGGGTTTTCGGACACGCCACAGATACGCAGTATTTT.

This clone was seen a single time. The chain uses TRBV7-9 and TRBJ1-1; TRBD1 is a possible D gene (5 bases). The V end lost 5 bases, the J end lost 7 bases, and 14 bases lay between the germline ends. Germline CDR1 is SEHNR and CDR2 is FQNEAQ (reference sequence). The CDR3 has 13 amino acids. This CDR3 is CASSLLGQGEAFF. CDR3 DNA sequence: TGTGCCAGCAGCCTACTGGGTCAGGGTGAAGCTTTCTTT. Using reference TRBV7-9 and TRBJ1-1 for the parts outside the CDR3, the full variable domain is DTGVSQNPRHKITKRGQNVTFRCDPISEHNRLYWYRQTLGQGPEFLTYFQNEAQLEKSRLLSDRFSAERPKGSFSTLEIQRTEQGDSAMYLCASSLLGQGEAFFGQGTRLTVV.

The V and J genes are TRBV5-1 and TRBJ2-2, with TRBD1 identical over 7 bases. V shed 3 bases and J 0 bases; nucleotides not matched to a gene: 5. This CDR3 is built from 16 residues. CDR1 SGHRS and CDR2 YFSETQ come from the germline V gene. The CDR3 sequence: CASSSTGDSNTGELFF. DNA for the CDR3: TGCGCCAGCAGCTCTACAGGGGATTCGAACACCGGGGAGCTGTTTTTT.

This chain joins TRBV14 and TRBJ2-2; 8 positions match TRBD1. The V and J ends lost 4 bases and 3 bases, in that order; junction bases with no gene match: 7. The CDR3 totals 16 residues. Per the germline V gene, CDR1 is SGHDN and CDR2 is FVKESK. The CDR3 loop reads CASSPLQGADTGELFF. CDR3 DNA sequence: TGTGCCAGCAGCCCCCTCCAGGGGGCGGACACCGGGGAGCTGTTTTTT.

The chain employs TRBV27 and TRBJ1-1; tentative D call: TRBD1 (5 bases). The CDR3 loop spans 13 amino acids. V lost 1 base and J lost 11, with 14 bases in between. Germline loops: CDR1 MNHEY, CDR2 SMNVEV (reference sequence). The CDR3 region is CASSLWGGVGAFF. The CDR3 DNA reads as TGTGCCAGCAGTTTATGGGGGGGGGTCGGCGCTTTCTTT.

The rearrangement joins TRBV27 to TRBJ1-1; 9 nucleotides line up with TRBD1. The trim removed 5 bases at V and 0 bases at J, leaving 4 bases unmatched. Germline CDR1 MNHEY, CDR2 SMNVEV (reference sequence). CDR3 size: 15 residues. Written as DNA, the CDR3 is TGTGCCAGCAGTGCCGGGACAGGGTTGAACACTGAAGCTTTCTTT. Translation: CASSAGTGLNTEAFF.

The chain uses TRBV2 and TRBJ2-2; 8 positions agree with TRBD1. V trimming: 5 bases; J trimming: 6 bases; junction bases outside the gene matches: 8. This CDR3 has 15 amino acids. Per the germline V gene, CDR1 is SNHLY and CDR2 is FYNNEI. CDR3 in DNA: TGTGCCAGCAGTCGGGGACAGGTAGCTCCCGGGGAGCTGTTTTTT. Residues: CASSRGQVAPGELFF.

This clone was counted a single time. The chain is built from TRBV27 and TRBJ1-5; 10 nucleotides align to TRBD1. The CDR3 length is 16 residues. With V trimmed by 5 bases and J by 4 bases, 8 bases remained unmatched. Germline-derived CDR1 and CDR2 are MNHEY and SMNVEV (reference sequence). The CDR3 loop reads CASSEWTGGGNQPQHF. DNA for the CDR3: TGTGCCAGCAGTGAATGGACAGGGGGAGGTAATCAGCCCCAGCATTTT.

This rearrangement joins TRBV4-2 to TRBJ1-4; the match to TRBD1 covers 8 bases. The CDR3 covers 15 residues. The trim removed 7 bases at V and 4 bases at J, leaving 8 bases unmatched. CDR1 LGHNA and CDR2 YNFKEQ come from the germline V gene. CDR3 sequence: CASTPRDRLNEKLFF. DNA of the CDR3: TGTGCCAGCACCCCGCGGGACAGGCTTAATGAAAAACTGTTTTTT.

This chain connects TRBV28 to TRBJ2-6; D is undetermined. In germline, CDR1 is MDHEN, CDR2 SYDVKM. CDR3 length: 16 amino acids. Trimming took off 3 bases at V and 0 bases at J, with 9 bases between the two ends. The CDR3 sequence is CASSLAAFSGANVLTF. The CDR3 DNA reads as TGTGCCAGCAGTTTGGCAGCGTTCTCTGGGGCCAACGTCCTGACTTTC.

This chain uses TRBV4-2 with TRBJ2-7; 7 positions agree with TRBD2. The CDR3 spans 16 residues. V was clipped by 0 bases and J by 2 bases; unmatched bases: 7. Per germline, CDR1 LGHNA and CDR2 YNFKEQ. As DNA, the CDR3 is TGTGCCAGCAGCCAAGATTGGGCTAGCGGTACCTACGAGCAGTACTTC. This gives the protein CASSQDWASGTYEQYF.

This clone is a singleton in its sample. CDR3 loop: CAWSLTGGELDTQYF. CDR3 DNA sequence: TGTGCCTGGAGTCTGACAGGGGGCGAATTGGATACGCAGTATTTT. V is TRBV30 and J is TRBJ2-3, with 10 positions matching TRBD1. This CDR3 is 15 amino acids long. V shed 2 bases and J 6 bases; nucleotides not matched to a gene: 8. Germline V lookup: CDR1 GTSNPN, CDR2 SVGIG (reference sequence).

The genes are TRBV4-1 and TRBJ2-1; 11 bases fit TRBD2. V trimming: 0 bases; J trimming: 12 bases; junction bases outside the gene matches: 10. Germline V gives CDR1 MGHRA, CDR2 YSYEKL. The CDR3 consists of 16 residues. This CDR3 reads CASSQDRLAGGQGQFF. The CDR3 bases are TGCGCCAGCAGCCAAGATCGGCTAGCGGGAGGCCAAGGGCAGTTCTTC.

CDR3 DNA sequence: TGCAGTGCTACCCTATACACTGAAGCTTTCTTT. Its translation: CSATLYTEAFF. This rearrangement joins TRBV20-1 to TRBJ1-1; D gene unclear. Germline assignment: CDR1 DFQATT and CDR2 SNEGSKA (reference sequence). Between the trimmed V and J ends, which lost 4 bases and 3 bases, there was a span of 6 bases. The CDR3 length is 11 residues.

V is TRBV11-2 and J is TRBJ2-5, with 8 bases lining up with TRBD2. V shed 4 bases, J shed 5 bases, and the junction held 9 bases outside the gene matches. This CDR3 comprises 15 residues. Germline loops: CDR1 SGHAT, CDR2 FQNNGV. The CDR3 loop reads CASSSWERERETQYF. CDR3 DNA sequence: TGTGCCAGCAGCTCCTGGGAGCGGGAGAGGGAGACCCAGTACTTC.

The V gene is TRBV5-5, the J gene TRBJ2-7; 8 positions agree with TRBD1. Germline V gene data show CDR1 as SGHKS and CDR2 as YYEKEE (reference sequence). Trimming removed 5 bases from V and 2 bases from J; junction bases left unmatched: 3. The CDR3 has 13 residues. In DNA, the CDR3 is TGTGCCAGCAGTTGGGGACAGGCCTACGAGCAGTACTTC. Translated: CASSWGQAYEQYF.

The chain has TRBV19 and TRBJ1-5; D call uncertain. The CDR3 sequence is 15 residues long. V lost 6 bases to trimming and J lost 2 bases, with 14 bases between them. Germline CDR1 reads LNHDA; CDR2 reads SQIVND (reference sequence). CDR3 bases: TGTGCCAGTAGATGGTTCGCCTTAGGCAATCAGCCCCAGCATTTT. This sequence encodes CASRWFALGNQPQHF.

This clone was seen only once. V usage is TRBV2 and J usage is TRBJ1-1; D unclear. CDR1 is SNHLY, CDR2 FYNNEI, per germline. The CDR3 consists of 13 residues. V was trimmed by 4 bases and J by 1 base, leaving 7 bases between them. In nucleotides, the CDR3 is TGTGCCAGCAGTGCCACAGAGAACACTGAAGCTTTCTTT. Protein product: CASSATENTEAFF.

The rearrangement uses TRBV11-2 and TRBJ2-2; the D gene is possibly TRBD2 (6 bases). The CDR3 covers 16 residues. Trimming shortened V by 5 bases and J by 2 bases, and 15 bases separated the two germline ends. Germline CDR1 SGHAT, CDR2 FQNNGV. For the CDR3, the DNA is TGTGCCAGCAGCCCGGGACTGTCCTTCAACACCGGGGAGCTGTTTTTT. Translated, it gives CASSPGLSFNTGELFF.

Worth noting for this clone: This CDR3 is also generated by other DNA sequences in the sample. V usage is TRBV28 and J usage is TRBJ2-7, with 8 bases matching TRBD1. The V and J ends lost 4 bases and 4 bases, in that order; junction bases with no gene match: 12. The CDR3 is 16 residues long. Germline-derived CDR1 and CDR2 are MDHEN and SYDVKM. CDR3 in amino acids: CASSSPRQGLRYEQYF. In nucleotides, the CDR3 is TGTGCCAGCAGTTCCCCCCGACAGGGGTTAAGGTACGAGCAGTACTTC.

This clone appeared once. The chain combines TRBV11-2 with TRBJ2-7; a possible D gene is TRBD2 (7 bases). The CDR3 loop spans 15 amino acids. The V end lost 5 bases, the J end lost 6 bases, and 20 bases lay between the germline ends. From germline, CDR1 is SGHAT and CDR2 FQNNGV. Written as DNA, the CDR3 is TGTGCCAGCAGCCCGCTGGCAGGGGACTATATCGAGCAGTACTTC. This translates into CASSPLAGDYIEQYF. The full variable domain, its missing parts supplied by reference TRBV11-2 and TRBJ2-7, is EAGVAQSPRYKIIEKRQSVAFWCNPISGHATLYWYQQILGQGPKLLIQFQNNGVVDDSQLPKDRFSAERLKGVDSTLKIQPAKLEDSAVYLCASSPLAGDYIEQYFGPGTRLTVT.

The gene calls are TRBV4-3 and TRBJ2-3; TRBD2 agrees at 11 bases. There are 16 residues in the CDR3. CDR1 is LGHNA and CDR2 is YSLEER in the germline V gene. J lost 1 base, V lost 0 bases, and 0 bases had no gene match. The CDR3 sequence is CASSQELAGGTDTQYF. CDR3 DNA sequence: TGCGCCAGCAGCCAAGAACTAGCGGGGGGCACAGATACGCAGTATTTT.

The CDR3 DNA reads TGTGCCAGCAGCCCTTTCCTGAGCTCCTACGAGCAGTACTTC. Protein product: CASSPFLSSYEQYF. The rearrangement joins TRBV27 to TRBJ2-7; no reliable D call. V was pared by 6 bases and J by 0 bases, with 12 bases between. Germline CDR1 reads MNHEY; CDR2 reads SMNVEV (reference sequence). The CDR3 sequence is 14 residues long.

This clone was seen just once. The chain recombines TRBV7-2 with TRBJ1-2; 9 bases match TRBD1. Trimming cost V 5 bases and J 7 bases; bases outside gene matches: 17. The CDR3 runs 17 residues. The germline V gene has CDR1 SGHTA and CDR2 FQGNSA. The CDR3 loop reads CASSRLGTGPNVFGYTF. The CDR3, as DNA: TGTGCCAGCAGCCGCCTTGGGACAGGGCCCAACGTTTTTGGCTACACCTTC.

The chain combines TRBV27 with TRBJ1-2; no reliable D call. This CDR3 region has 15 residues. Germline V lookup: CDR1 MNHEY, CDR2 SMNVEV (reference sequence). V gave up 4 bases and J gave up 2 bases, with 14 bases separating them. The CDR3 DNA is TGTGCCAGCAGTTCCTCTCCCGCGCGAAACTATGGCTACACCTTC. The encoded protein is CASSSSPARNYGYTF.